These 5 T cell receptor beta chains were sequenced from one sample in a study of cytomegalovirus exposure and HLA in healthy donors. With 60 Vbeta and 13 Jbeta primers, the PCR was carried out. Method: immunoSEQ multiplex PCR; TCRdb's copy keeps in-frame clones and lacks some. The repertoire holds approximately 150,000 clones, with less than 85% as singletons. Sequenced sample: PBMCs. Receptor source: a man aged 45 to 65 in good health and CMV-seropositive.

The V and J genes are TRBV18 and TRBJ2-7; possibly TRBD1 for D (7 bases). V dropped 4 bases and J dropped 4 bases, with 17 bases sitting between them. CDR3 size: 15 residues. Germline V lookup: CDR1 KGHSH, CDR2 LQKENI. This CDR3 reads CASSRGVRGEYEQYF. The CDR3, as DNA: TGTGCCAGCTCACGTGGCGTCAGGGGGGAATACGAGCAGTACTTC.

The chain couples TRBV27 to TRBJ1-6; tentative D call: TRBD1 (5 bases). V lost 3 bases, J lost 8 bases, and 8 bases lay in between. Germline values: CDR1 MNHEY, CDR2 SMNVEV (reference sequence). CDR3 length equals 13 residues. The DNA for the CDR3 is TGTGCCAGCAGTTTGGACAATTATTCACCCCTCCACTTT. It translates to CASSLDNYSPLHF.

V gene TRBV18 combines with J gene TRBJ1-1, with unresolved D. CDR1 is KGHSH, CDR2 LQKENI, per germline. Trimming took off 2 bases at V and 1 base at J, with 11 bases between the two ends. CDR3 length: 15 amino acids. CDR3 amino acids: CASSPTMLRNTEAFF. DNA for the CDR3: TGTGCCAGCTCACCAACCATGCTACGGAACACTGAAGCTTTCTTT.

The chain employs TRBV4-1 and TRBJ2-1; TRBD2 aligns across 9 bases. Germline V lookup: CDR1 MGHRA, CDR2 YSYEKL. V shed 1 base, J shed 5 bases, and the junction held 3 bases outside the gene matches. There are 15 residues in the CDR3. Here the CDR3 DNA reads TGCGCCAGCAGCCAAGGACTAGCGGCTAACAATGAGCAGTTCTTC. Residues: CASSQGLAANNEQFF.

This clone was recorded only once. The chain combines TRBV4-2 with TRBJ2-5; D is possibly TRBD1 (5 bases). The DNA end lines up better with TRBJ2-7; the J call may be wrong. The CDR3 runs to 15 residues. CDR1 and CDR2 from the germline V gene are LGHNA and YNFKEQ. The chain's CDR3 is CASSQGQTRSYEQYF. The CDR3, as DNA: TGTGCCAGCAGCCAAGGACAGACACGCTCCTACGAGCAGTACTTC.